Following are 27 T cell receptor beta chains from one sample sequenced in a study of blood T cell repertoires in COVID-19. Libraries were prepared by immunoSEQ multiplex PCR; TCRdb keeps only in-frame clonotypes and omits some of them. In the table there are some 200,000 clones, 75% to 90% of which are singletons. Sequenced sample: peripheral blood. These receptors all stem from a woman aged 40 to 55 with acute or convalescent COVID-19.

V and J are TRBV10-3 and TRBJ2-1, with 15 bases identical to TRBD2. Germline-derived CDR1 and CDR2 are ENHRY and SYGVKD. Trimming took 2 bases from V and 6 from J; bases not matched to a gene: 5. CDR3 length: 17 amino acids. For the CDR3, the DNA is TGTGCCATCAGTGAGGGACTAGCGGGAGGGCCCCGCAATGAGCAGTTCTTC. The encoded protein is CAISEGLAGGPRNEQFF.

This clone was recorded a few times. V gene TRBV7-9 combines with J gene TRBJ1-3; D unresolved. V was shortened by 2 bases and J by 3 bases, with 14 bases between the two germline ends. The germline V gene encodes CDR1 SEHNR and CDR2 FQNEAQ (reference sequence). The CDR3 extends over 16 amino acids. The CDR3 DNA follows: TGTGCCAGCAGCTTAAGATTAGCCGGTGGTGGAAACACCATATATTTT. This gives the protein CASSLRLAGGGNTIYF.

The CDR3 region is CASSPPAGKNTEAFF. CDR3 in DNA: TGTGCCAGCAGCCCGCCTGCAGGGAAGAACACTGAAGCTTTCTTT. The V gene is TRBV11-2, the J gene TRBJ1-1; a weak D match, TRBD1 (5 bases). Germline values: CDR1 SGHAT, CDR2 FQNNGV. The germline V and J ends were trimmed by 5 bases and 1 base, with 14 bases remaining between them. The CDR3 has 15 amino acids.

The chain links TRBV3-1 (or the pseudogene TRBV3-2) to TRBJ2-3; 7 positions agree with TRBD2. V lost 1 base and J lost 6; bases outside the gene matches: 1. The CDR3 is made up of 13 amino acids. The V gene's germline CDR1 is LGHDT and CDR2 YNNKEL (reference sequence). As DNA, the CDR3 is TGTGCCAGCAGCCAAGTCGGGGGGGATACGCAGTATTTT. The encoded protein is CASSQVGGDTQYF.

This clone was seen just once. This rearrangement joins TRBV6-4 to TRBJ2-1; D not certain. This CDR3 comprises 15 residues. Germline V CDR1 and CDR2: MRHNA, SNTAGT. The ends were cut back, 6 bases at V and 12 bases at J, with 24 bases in the middle. In DNA form, the CDR3 reads TGTGCCAGCAGCTACTCTGCAGATAGCCAAATGAGGCAGTTCTTC. Its protein product is CASSYSADSQMRQFF.

The V gene is TRBV11-2, the J gene TRBJ2-3; 11 positions agree with TRBD2. This CDR3 spans 16 amino acids. CDR1 and CDR2 (germline): SGHAT, FQNNGV. The ends lost 3 bases at V and 2 bases at J; junction bases unmatched: 4. CDR3 in amino acids: CASSLGGLAVTDTQYF. In DNA form, the CDR3 reads TGTGCCAGCAGCTTGGGGGGACTAGCGGTCACAGATACGCAGTATTTT.

The chain combines TRBV5-1 with TRBJ2-7; TRBD2 matches at 12 bases. Germline V gene data show CDR1 as SGHRS and CDR2 as YFSETQ. With V trimmed by 6 bases and J by 4 bases, 2 bases remained unmatched. CDR3 length equals 13 residues. The CDR3 reads CASMGTSGYEQYF. CDR3 DNA sequence: TGCGCCAGCATGGGGACTAGCGGGTACGAGCAGTACTTC.

This chain joins TRBV4-2 and TRBJ2-3; TRBD2 aligns across 14 bases. Unmatched junction bases numbered 15, after V lost 6 bases and J lost 4 bases. The germline V gene has CDR1 LGHNA and CDR2 YNFKEQ. CDR3 size: 19 residues. The CDR3: CASSYGLAGGPTRADTQYF. In nucleotides, the CDR3 is TGTGCCAGCAGTTATGGACTAGCGGGGGGCCCAACACGGGCAGATACGCAGTATTTT.

The rearrangement joins TRBV6-6 to TRBJ2-7; a weak D match, TRBD2 (5 bases). Germline loops: CDR1 MNHNY, CDR2 SVGAGI (reference sequence). The CDR3 is made up of 14 amino acids. V lost 4 bases, J lost 4 bases, and 14 bases lay in between. CDR3 in DNA: TGTGCCAGCAGTTCCGGGGTATCGAAATACGAGCAGTACTTC. Protein: CASSSGVSKYEQYF.

The chain combines TRBV5-6 with TRBJ2-1, with TRBD2 identical over 8 bases. The CDR3 spans 17 residues. The V and J ends lost 5 bases and 3 bases, in that order; junction bases with no gene match: 13. In germline, CDR1 is SGHDT, CDR2 YYEEEE. CDR3 nucleotides: TGTGCCAGCAGTGGAGTCGGGAGGGCCTTAGGCTACAATGAGCAGTTCTTC. It yields the protein CASSGVGRALGYNEQFF.

This clone came up once. The V call is TRBV27, the J call TRBJ1-1; D perhaps matches TRBD1 (6 bases). CDR1 MNHEY and CDR2 SMNVEV come from the germline V gene (reference sequence). The CDR3 runs 14 residues. V was cut by 6 bases and J by 3 bases, with 14 bases left in between. The CDR3 region is CASSILGQHTEAFF. The CDR3 DNA sequence: TGTGCCAGCAGCATACTCGGACAGCACACTGAAGCTTTCTTT.

The CDR3 DNA follows: TGTGCCAGTCCCAGGGGGTATGGCTACACCTTC. Translated, it gives CASPRGYGYTF. The rearrangement joins TRBV7-2 to TRBJ1-2; 7 bases line up with TRBD1. The V and J ends lost 9 bases and 5 bases, in that order; junction bases with no gene match: 3. The CDR3 is made up of 11 amino acids. Germline CDR1 and CDR2: SGHTA and FQGNSA.

The J gene is TRBJ1-2, the V gene TRBV27; D unclear. The CDR3 length is 14 residues. V lost 4 bases, J lost 11 bases, and 20 bases lay in between. CDR1 and CDR2 (germline): MNHEY, SMNVEV (reference sequence). The CDR3 region is CASSSLVTSGGYTF. CDR3 sequence (DNA): TGTGCCAGCAGTTCCTTAGTCACCTCGGGAGGGTACACCTTC.

The V call is TRBV10-2, the J call TRBJ2-7; D is possibly TRBD2 (5 bases). Per germline, CDR1 WSHSY and CDR2 SAAADI. CDR3 length: 11 amino acids. Trimming cost V 2 bases and J 9 bases, with 8 bases left between them. CDR3 sequence: CASSEARAQYF. CDR3 DNA sequence: TGCGCCAGCAGTGAGGCGCGGGCGCAGTACTTC.

The table lists this clone with many counts. This sequence joins TRBV12-3 or TRBV12-4 and TRBJ2-3, with D possibly TRBD1 on 6 matching bases. Deletions cut 8 bases from V and 6 bases from J, with 15 bases between. The CDR3 extends over 13 amino acids. The chain's CDR3 is CASCPPRGDTQYF. As DNA, the CDR3 is TGTGCCAGCTGTCCCCCTAGGGGGGATACGCAGTATTTT.

The J gene is TRBJ1-2, the V gene TRBV4-1; 10 nucleotides line up with TRBD1. Germline V CDR1 and CDR2: MGHRA, YSYEKL. The V gene end was trimmed by 1 base and the J gene end by 2 bases; junction bases not matched to a gene: 1. The CDR3 sequence is 15 residues long. The CDR3 DNA follows: TGCGCCAGCAGCCAAGGGACAGGGGGAAACTATGGCTACACCTTC. Its translation is CASSQGTGGNYGYTF.

V gene TRBV15 combines with J gene TRBJ2-1, with D maybe TRBD1 (6 bases). The germline gives CDR1 LNHNV, CDR2 YYDKDF (reference sequence). V shed 5 bases and J shed 8 bases, with 22 bases lying between them. The CDR3 is 16 residues long. In DNA form, the CDR3 reads TGTGCCACCAGCGCACTGGGACACCAAAACGGCGATGAGCAGTTCTTC. This gives the protein CATSALGHQNGDEQFF.

This sequence joins TRBV3-1 (or the pseudogene TRBV3-2) and TRBJ2-1; possible D gene TRBD1, 5 bases. Trimming shortened V by 4 bases and J by 8 bases, and 15 bases separated the two germline ends. The CDR3 spans 14 residues. Germline CDR1 LGHDT, CDR2 YNNKEL (reference sequence). The CDR3 bases are TGTGCCAGCAGCCGGCACTCCCAAGGGGATGAGCAGTTCTTC. Its protein product is CASSRHSQGDEQFF.

V usage is TRBV5-4 and J usage is TRBJ1-1; tentative D call: TRBD1 (6 bases). The CDR3 is 14 amino acids. Germline V gene data show CDR1 as SGHNT and CDR2 as YYREEE (reference sequence). V shed 4 bases and J shed 0 bases, with 10 bases lying between them. The CDR3 DNA reads as TGTGCCAGCAGCCTGGACAGAATGAACACTGAAGCTTTCTTT. Its protein is CASSLDRMNTEAFF.

This chain uses TRBV27 with TRBJ2-7, with D perhaps TRBD1 (5 bases). CDR3 length equals 17 residues. The V end was cut by 5 bases, the J end by 0 bases, with 20 bases between. Per germline, CDR1 MNHEY and CDR2 SMNVEV (reference sequence). DNA for the CDR3: TGTGCCAGCAGTGATCTGGGGCACTCACCAAGCTCCTACGAGCAGTACTTC. Translation: CASSDLGHSPSSYEQYF.

The V and J genes are TRBV12-3 or TRBV12-4 and TRBJ1-5, with 8 bases identical to TRBD1. The CDR3 is made up of 13 amino acids. Losses at the gene ends were 6 bases for V and 5 bases for J; bases not matched to a gene: 3. The CDR3 nucleotides read TGTGCCAGCAGGCAGACAGGGGATCAGCCCCAGCATTTT. It yields the protein CASRQTGDQPQHF.

The count of this clone is one. The chain combines TRBV4-1 with TRBJ1-6, with a tentative D call TRBD1 (6 bases). Germline lookup yields CDR1 MGHRA and CDR2 YSYEKL. V gave up 1 base and J gave up 3 bases, with 13 bases separating them. The CDR3 has 17 residues. The CDR3 nucleotides read TGCGCCAGCAGCCAAGGGTATCAGGGGTACTATAATTCACCCCTCCACTTT. Protein sequence: CASSQGYQGYYNSPLHF.

The chain is built from TRBV18 and TRBJ2-1; D may be TRBD2 (6 bases). The CDR3 contains 14 residues. Trimming took 6 bases from V and 8 from J, leaving 17 bases between them. CDR1 is KGHSH, CDR2 LQKENI, per germline. CDR3 region: CASSPGLPSHEQFF. DNA of the CDR3: TGTGCCAGCTCCCCGGGACTCCCATCCCATGAGCAGTTCTTC.

This chain connects TRBV2 to TRBJ1-6, with a tentative D call TRBD1 (5 bases). With 2 bases removed from V and 9 bases from J, the gap between germline ends came to 8 bases. The CDR3 runs to 13 residues. Per the germline V gene, CDR1 is SNHLY and CDR2 is FYNNEI. The CDR3 region is CASSELGGSPLHF. In DNA, the CDR3 is TGTGCCAGCAGTGAATTGGGGGGTTCACCCCTCCACTTT.

The CDR3 nucleotides read TGTGCCAGCTCACCATTAGCGGGGAGTGTCTACGAGCAGTACTTC. Its protein product is CASSPLAGSVYEQYF. The chain combines TRBV18 with TRBJ2-7; 8 positions match TRBD2. CDR3 size: 15 residues. V shed 2 bases, J shed 3 bases, and the junction held 6 bases outside the gene matches. Germline lookup yields CDR1 KGHSH and CDR2 LQKENI.

The rearrangement joins TRBV25-1 to TRBJ1-1; D remains unclear. Germline assignment: CDR1 MGHDK and CDR2 SYGVNS. Trimming shortened V by 5 bases and J by 6 bases, and 13 bases separated the two germline ends. CDR3 length: 13 residues. CDR3 sequence: CASSRDFGAEAFF. CDR3 nucleotide sequence: TGTGCCAGCAGTAGAGACTTTGGAGCTGAAGCTTTCTTT.

The chain is built from TRBV7-5 and TRBJ1-4; TRBD1 is the table's D call, not checked against the DNA. TRBV7-5 is a pseudogene. The CDR3 has 15 residues. The CDR3 region has the DNA TGTGCCAGAAGGGAAACGGCAGGGTTAAGTGAAAAACTGTTTTTT. Its translation: CARRETAGLSEKLFF.